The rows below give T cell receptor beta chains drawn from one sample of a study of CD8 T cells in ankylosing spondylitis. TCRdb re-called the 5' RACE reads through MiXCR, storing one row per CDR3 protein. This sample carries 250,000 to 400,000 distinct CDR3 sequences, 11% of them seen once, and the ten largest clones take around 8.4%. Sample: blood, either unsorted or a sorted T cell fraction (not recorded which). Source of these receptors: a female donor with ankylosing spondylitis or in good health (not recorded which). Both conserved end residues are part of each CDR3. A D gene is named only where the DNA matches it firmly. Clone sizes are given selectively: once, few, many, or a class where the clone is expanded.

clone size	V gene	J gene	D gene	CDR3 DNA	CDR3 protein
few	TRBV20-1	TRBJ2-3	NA	TGCAGTGCTAGAGATAGCGCTTTGAGCACAGATACGCAGTATTTT	CSARDSALSTDTQYF
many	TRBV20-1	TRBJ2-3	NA	TGCAGTGCTAAATTGACCTCTAGCACAGATACGCAGTATTTT	CSAKLTSSTDTQYF
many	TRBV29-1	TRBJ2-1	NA	TGCAGCGCCACTCTGAATGAGCAGTTCTTC	CSATLNEQFF
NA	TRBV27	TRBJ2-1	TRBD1	TGTGCCAGCAGCCCCGGGACAGGGGGTATAAGCTCCTACAATGAGCAGTTCTTC	CASSPGTGGISSYNEQFF
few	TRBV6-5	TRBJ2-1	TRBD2	TGTGCCAGCAGTTCCCTTGGGCGGGAGATCACCTACAATGAGCAGTTCTTC	CASSSLGREITYNEQFF
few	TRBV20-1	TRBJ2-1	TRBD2	TGCAGTGCTCCGGGCGGCGGGAGCTCCTACAATGAGCAGTTCTTC	CSAPGGGSSYNEQFF
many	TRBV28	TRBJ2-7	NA	TGTGCCAGCAGTTTCCGGGGCTACGAGCAGTACTTC	CASSFRGYEQYF
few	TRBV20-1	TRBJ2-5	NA	TGCAGTGCACCTACAGGGAAGCGGTATCAACCAAATCAAGAGACCCAGTACTTC	CSAPTGKRYQPNQETQYF
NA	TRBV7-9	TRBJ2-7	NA	TGTGCCACGGCCCTAGCCTACGAGCAGTACTTC	CATALAYEQYF
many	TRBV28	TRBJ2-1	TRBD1	TGTGCCAGCAGTTATCACAGGGGCCATGAGCAGTTCTTC	CASSYHRGHEQFF
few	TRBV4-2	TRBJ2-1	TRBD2	TGTGCCAGGGGCCCCGGGCTAGCGGGTTCCTACAATGAGCAGTTCTTC	CARGPGLAGSYNEQFF
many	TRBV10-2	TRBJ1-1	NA	TGCGCCAGCAGTGACCTCATGGGGCGACCGACGAACACTGAAGCTTTCTTT	CASSDLMGRPTNTEAFF
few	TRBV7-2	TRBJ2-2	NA	TGTGCCAGCAGCTTAGTGGCAGGGAGAACCGGGGAGCTGTTTTTT	CASSLVAGRTGELFF
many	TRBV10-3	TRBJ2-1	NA	TGTGCCATCAGTGCCATCTTAGGGGCAGGGCCCTACAATGAGCAGTTCTTC	CAISAILGAGPYNEQFF
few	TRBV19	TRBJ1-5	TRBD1	TGTGCCAGTAGTGCGGGACAGGCCTTTTATAGCAATCAGCCCCAGCATTTT	CASSAGQAFYSNQPQHF
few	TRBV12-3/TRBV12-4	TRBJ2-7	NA	TGTGCCAGCAGCTTTGCCCAGGGGAGCTCCTACGAGCAGTACTTC	CASSFAQGSSYEQYF
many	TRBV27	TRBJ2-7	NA	TGTGCCAGCGGCCCGGGGGAGTTGCAGTACTTC	CASGPGELQYF
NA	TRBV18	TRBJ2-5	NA	TGTGCCGGCTCACCTATCCCGCGAGAGACCCAGTACTTC	CAGSPIPRETQYF
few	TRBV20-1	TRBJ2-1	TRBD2	TGCTGTGCTAGAGATTTGGGGGTTTCTAGCGGGACCAATGAGCAGTTCTTC	CCARDLGVSSGTNEQFF
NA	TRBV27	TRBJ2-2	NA	TGTGCCAGCAGCTTATACCCCACTACCGGGGAGCTGTTTTTT	CASSLYPTTGELFF
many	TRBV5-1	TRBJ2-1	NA	TGCGCCAGCAGCTTGGGGACCGGAGTCTACAATGAGCAGTTCTTC	CASSLGTGVYNEQFF
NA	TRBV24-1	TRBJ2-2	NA	TGTGCCACCAGTGATTTGATGGGGGGACCCAACACCGGGGAGCTGTTTTTT	CATSDLMGGPNTGELFF
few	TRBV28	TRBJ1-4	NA	TGTGCCAGCGGCTCGGGCGGGACAAAAACTCGCGGGTTTTTT	CASGSGGTKTRGFF
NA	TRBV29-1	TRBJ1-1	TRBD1	TGCAGCGTAGCGACAGGGATGGGCACTGAAGCTTTCTTT	CSVATGMGTEAFF
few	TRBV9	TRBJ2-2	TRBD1	TGTGCCAGCACCCCGTCCAGGGGGCTGGGCACCGGGGAGCTGTTTTTT	CASTPSRGLGTGELFF
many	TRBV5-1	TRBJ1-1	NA	TGCGCCAGCAGCTTGCGAGGGCTAAACACTGAAGCTTTCTTT	CASSLRGLNTEAFF
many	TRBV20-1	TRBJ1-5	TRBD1	TGCAGTGCAATTACAGGGGCGAACGATCAGCCCCAGCATTTT	CSAITGANDQPQHF
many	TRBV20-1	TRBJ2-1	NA	TGCAGTGCTAGAGATCCGTACAGGAGCAATGAGCAGTTCTTC	CSARDPYRSNEQFF
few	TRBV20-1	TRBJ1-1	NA	TGCAGTGCTAGAAATGAGGCAGGGAGAGGGATTGTAGCTGAAGCTTTCTTT	CSARNEAGRGIVAEAFF
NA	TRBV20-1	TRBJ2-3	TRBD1	TGCAGTGCAGGGGGCTCGGGTATAGATACGCAGTATTTT	CSAGGSGIDTQYF
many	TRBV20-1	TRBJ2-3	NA	TGCAGTGCTAGAGAGGGGTACGATACGCAGTATTTT	CSAREGYDTQYF
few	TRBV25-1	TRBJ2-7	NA	TGTGCCAGCAGTGGGTCGCACGGGACCGAGCAGTACTTC	CASSGSHGTEQYF
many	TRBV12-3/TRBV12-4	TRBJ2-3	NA	TGTGCCAGCAGCCGTGAGGCGTTTTCCGCAGATACGCAGTATTTT	CASSREAFSADTQYF
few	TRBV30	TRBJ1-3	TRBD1	TGTGCCTGGAGTACGGGACAGGGGGTTGGAAACACCATATATTTT	CAWSTGQGVGNTIYF
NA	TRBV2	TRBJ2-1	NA	TGTGCCAGCAGTGAAGGCTGGTACAATGAGCAGTTCTTC	CASSEGWYNEQFF
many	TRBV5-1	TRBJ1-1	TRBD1	TGCGCCAGCAGCCCAACTGGACAGGGGGCATGGGACACTGAAGCTTTCTTT	CASSPTGQGAWDTEAFF
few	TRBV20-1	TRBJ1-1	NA	TGCAGTGCTAGAGAGGGGACCGCGGGGACTGAAGCTTTCTTT	CSAREGTAGTEAFF
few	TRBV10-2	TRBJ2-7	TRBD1	TGCGCCAGCAGTGCCCCGGGACAGGGCTCCTACGAGCAGTACTTC	CASSAPGQGSYEQYF
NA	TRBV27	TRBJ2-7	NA	TGTGCCAGCAGGCCCTCATCAGGGGCCCCGGGCGAGCAGTACTTC	CASRPSSGAPGEQYF
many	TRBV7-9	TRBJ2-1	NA	TGTGCCAGCAGCTTACAGGGCCATGAGCAGTTCTTC	CASSLQGHEQFF
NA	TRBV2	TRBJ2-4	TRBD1	TGTGCCACCTCCCGTGGGGGACAGGAGCTCTTC	CATSRGGQELF
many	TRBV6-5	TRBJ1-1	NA	TGTGCCAGCAGTTACGGGGGGGGGACGGTGAACACTGAAGCTTTCTTT	CASSYGGGTVNTEAFF
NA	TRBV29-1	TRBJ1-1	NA	TGCAGCGTTACCGACAGAAACCAAGCTTTCTTT	CSVTDRNQAFF
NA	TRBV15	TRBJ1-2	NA	TGTGCCACCAGCAGAGCTCAGGGGTACTATGGCTACACCTTC	CATSRAQGYYGYTF
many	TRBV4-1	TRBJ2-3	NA	TGCGCCAGCAGCCAAAGTCTGAGCACAGATACGCAGTATTTT	CASSQSLSTDTQYF
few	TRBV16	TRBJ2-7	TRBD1	TGTGCCAGCAGCCGAGGGACAGAACCCTACGAGCAGTACTTC	CASSRGTEPYEQYF
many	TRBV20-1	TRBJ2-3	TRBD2	TGCAGTGCTCTGCCCGGGACTAGCGTCACAGATACGCAGTATTTT	CSALPGTSVTDTQYF
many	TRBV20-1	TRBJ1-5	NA	TGCAGTGCTAAAATTTTCGGCTCGGATAGCAATCAGCCCCAGCATTTT	CSAKIFGSDSNQPQHF
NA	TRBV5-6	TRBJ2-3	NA	TGTGCCAGCAGCTTGCAGTTGTTTATATCGGGGGCCGGAGATACGCAGTATTTT	CASSLQLFISGAGDTQYF